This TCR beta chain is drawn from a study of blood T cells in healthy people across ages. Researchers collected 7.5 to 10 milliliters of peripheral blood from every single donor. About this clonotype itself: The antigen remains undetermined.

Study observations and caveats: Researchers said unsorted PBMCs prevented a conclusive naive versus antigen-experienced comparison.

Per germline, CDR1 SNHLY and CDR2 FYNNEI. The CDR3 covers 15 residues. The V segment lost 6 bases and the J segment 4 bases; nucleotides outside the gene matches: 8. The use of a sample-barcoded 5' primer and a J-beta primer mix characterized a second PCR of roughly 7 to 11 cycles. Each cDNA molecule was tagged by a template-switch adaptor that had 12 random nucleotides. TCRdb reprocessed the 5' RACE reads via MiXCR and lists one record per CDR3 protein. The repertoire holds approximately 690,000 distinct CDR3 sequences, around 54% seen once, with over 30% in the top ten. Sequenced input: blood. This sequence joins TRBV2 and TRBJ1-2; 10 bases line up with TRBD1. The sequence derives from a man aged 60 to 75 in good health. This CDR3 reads CASSQTGTGVYGYTF. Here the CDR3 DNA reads TGTGCCAGCAGCCAGACCGGGACAGGGGTCTATGGCTACACCTTC.